A selection of T cell receptor beta chains follows, all from one sample in a study of HIV-infected patients and healthy controls. TCRdb fed the 5' RACE reads into MiXCR, producing one record per CDR3 protein. The sample yields approximately 64,000 distinct CDR3 sequences, 15% to 20% seen once. The material sequenced was CD4+ T cells from blood. These receptor sequences come from a human donor in good health. Each CDR3 is given with its conserved first and last residue. The D gene is left open where the match is weak.

TRBD2 TRBJ2-3 TRBV12-3/TRBV12-4 CASSFRAPPGLAGVTDTQYF
- TRBJ1-5 TRBV7-2 CASSAGAGNQPQHF
- TRBJ1-1 TRBV29-1 CSVEDQGNTEAFF
TRBD2 TRBJ2-7 TRBV7-3 CASSYGAGSYEQYF
TRBD1 TRBJ2-7 TRBV9 CASSVGGQFSYEQYF
- TRBJ1-1 TRBV6-2/TRBV6-3 CASSFTANTEAFF
- TRBJ1-5 TRBV12-3/TRBV12-4 CASSFGTTNQPQHF
TRBD1 TRBJ2-7 TRBV20-1 CSASSIRGHSYEQYF
- TRBJ1-5 TRBV2 CASSDLPHNQPQHF
TRBD2 TRBJ2-1 TRBV3-1 CASSQRGAGGPGDEQFF
TRBD1 TRBJ2-1 TRBV6-2/TRBV6-3 CASTRDRDYNEQFF
- TRBJ1-1 TRBV6-2/TRBV6-3 CASSYGGAGNTEAFF
- TRBJ1-1 TRBV30 CAWRMMNTEAFF
- TRBJ2-3 TRBV12-3/TRBV12-4 CASSFGKTDTQYF
- TRBJ1-1 TRBV3-1 CASSPVRGSNTEAFF
- TRBJ1-2 TRBV7-2 CASSLEVYGYTF
- TRBJ1-1 TRBV7-3 CASSISGQTEAFF
TRBD1 TRBJ1-1 TRBV25-1 CASRGTAQSTEAFF
TRBD2 TRBJ2-1 TRBV7-7 CASSQGTSGREQFF
- TRBJ1-5 TRBV23-1 CASSPPGTRSRRRYSNQPQHF
- TRBJ2-1 TRBV12-3/TRBV12-4 CASRSHGGSYNEQFF
TRBD2 TRBJ2-3 TRBV30 CAWRLAGVVNTQYF
- TRBJ1-1 TRBV7-2 CASSFFRRDTEAFF
- TRBJ1-1 TRBV5-6 CASSFDRILNTEAFF
- TRBJ2-7 TRBV11-2 CASSLGPGDEQYF
- TRBJ2-1 TRBV15 CATSQGVAALLDEQFF
TRBD1 TRBJ2-2 TRBV2 CASSEYPGQGFF
TRBD1 TRBJ1-1 TRBV5-1 CATGTGVGTEAFF
- TRBJ2-3 TRBV30 CAWSVWAGINTDTQYF
TRBD1 TRBJ2-7 TRBV6-2/TRBV6-3 CASSRSTGSVEQYF
- TRBJ1-3 TRBV3-1 CASSQGSGNTIYF
- TRBJ2-7 TRBV11-2 CASSFGLGHEQYF
TRBD1 TRBJ1-5 TRBV28 CASTGGWRQPQHF
TRBD2 TRBJ2-3 TRBV10-1 CASSEGGRAATQYF
- TRBJ1-1 TRBV12-3/TRBV12-4 CASSVDRSPMNTEAFF
- TRBJ2-2 TRBV5-1 CASSFLGGRTGELFF
- TRBJ1-2 TRBV12-3/TRBV12-4 CASSLGTHLAGYTF
- TRBJ2-1 TRBV5-6 CASSLGRTVYNEQFF
- TRBJ2-7 TRBV29-1 CSVVKSGSYEQYF
TRBD2 TRBJ2-1 TRBV11-3 CASSLDLMVTSGLLYNEQFF
- TRBJ1-2 TRBV4-3 CASSHTQPGAYGYTF
TRBD1 TRBJ1-2 TRBV12-3/TRBV12-4 CASRPGGQGFGYTF
- TRBJ1-2 TRBV6-5 CASSYATPGRAYGYTF
TRBD2 TRBJ2-3 TRBV20-1 CSATPGGGADSTDTQYF
TRBD1 TRBJ1-2 TRBV12-3/TRBV12-4 CASSLARGGGYSGYTF
TRBD1 TRBJ1-5 TRBV3-1 CASSLDGTGVRYSNQPQHF
- TRBJ1-1 TRBV6-6 CASSSGRGREAFF
- TRBJ2-7 TRBV12-3/TRBV12-4 CATGQTAYEQYF
- TRBJ2-7 TRBV19 CASSINWQGSTYEQYF
- TRBJ1-2 TRBV19 CASSSISSVTNYGYTF
- TRBJ2-3 TRBV6-2/TRBV6-3 CASSPRGASDTQYF
TRBD2 TRBJ2-3 TRBV7-9 CASSLESAGGADTQYF
- TRBJ1-3 TRBV9 CASSVGSTGNTIYF
TRBD1 TRBJ1-1 TRBV12-3/TRBV12-4 CASSPGDRGKAFF
TRBD1 TRBJ2-5 TRBV7-9 CASSQGVLAETQYF